Presented here are 21 T cell receptor beta chains from one specimen sequenced in a study of blood T cell repertoires in COVID-19. The protocol was immunoSEQ multiplex PCR, while the TCRdb copy is restricted to in-frame clones and leaves out a portion. The sample includes approximately 360,000 clones, roughly 80% of them seen just once. The material sequenced was PBMCs or T cells enriched from blood (not recorded which). The source is a woman aged 45-65 years who had recovered from COVID-19.

This clone appeared a few times. The J gene is TRBJ1-1, the V gene TRBV27, with a tentative D call TRBD1 (6 bases). This CDR3 has 16 residues. The V gene's germline CDR1 is MNHEY and CDR2 SMNVEV (reference sequence). The ends were cut back, 7 bases at V and 1 base at J, with 19 bases in the middle. The CDR3 region has the DNA TGTGCCAGCAACGGAAGACCAGGGGTGGGGAACACTGAAGCTTTCTTT. Its protein is CASNGRPGVGNTEAFF.

The J gene is TRBJ1-5, the V gene TRBV7-2; weak D call: TRBD1 (6 bases). Trimming removed 3 bases from V and 9 bases from J, with 9 bases in between. This CDR3 contains 12 residues. Germline V gives CDR1 SGHTA, CDR2 FQGNSA. The CDR3: CASSLDSRPQHF. The CDR3 nucleotides read TGTGCCAGCAGCTTGGACAGTCGGCCCCAGCATTTT.

This clone occurred a few times. The genes are TRBV18 and TRBJ2-1; D not certain. From germline, CDR1 is KGHSH and CDR2 LQKENI. Trimming removed 2 bases from V and 11 bases from J, with 7 bases in between. CDR3 length: 11 residues. CDR3 sequence: CASSPGRQQFF. The CDR3 DNA is TGTGCCAGCTCACCAGGCAGGCAGCAGTTCTTC.

For this clone: The junction departs from the called germline gene at one end, perhaps through a read error. The gene calls are TRBV7-9 and TRBJ1-4; 7 bases align to TRBD1. Germline lookup yields CDR1 SEHNR and CDR2 FQNEAQ (reference sequence). This CDR3 comprises 13 residues. CDR3 protein: CASKDRVNGKLFF. DNA for the CDR3: TGTGCCAGTAAAGACAGGGTAAATGGAAAACTGTTTTTT.

V and J are TRBV3-1 (or the pseudogene TRBV3-2) and TRBJ1-1; maybe TRBD1 (6 bases). V lost 4 bases and J lost 6, with 18 bases in between. Germline V lookup: CDR1 LGHDT, CDR2 YNNKEL (reference sequence). The CDR3 has 15 residues. CDR3 nucleotides: TGTGCCAGCAGCCCGACGGGGACATTCATCCCTGAAGCTTTCTTT. Protein sequence: CASSPTGTFIPEAFF.

J is TRBJ2-1 and V is TRBV3-1 (or the pseudogene TRBV3-2); D gene uncertain. V was trimmed by 4 bases and J by 2 bases, leaving 9 bases between them. The germline V gene encodes CDR1 LGHDT and CDR2 YNNKEL (reference sequence). This CDR3 has 14 residues. As DNA, the CDR3 is TGTGCCAGCAGCCCCGACTCGACCTACAATGAGCAGTTCTTC. This encodes CASSPDSTYNEQFF.

The chain has TRBV18 and TRBJ1-2, with TRBD1 identical over 8 bases. V shed 0 bases and J 8 bases; nucleotides not matched to a gene: 11. The CDR3 runs to 16 residues. Germline CDR1 KGHSH, CDR2 LQKENI. The CDR3 region has the DNA TGTGCCAGCTCACCACCGTCACAGGGGGGGTTCGGAGGCTACACCTTC. It translates to CASSPPSQGGFGGYTF.

The chain carries TRBV27 and TRBJ2-7, with D tentatively TRBD1 (6 bases). With 3 bases removed from V and 7 bases from J, the gap between germline ends came to 19 bases. Per the germline V gene, CDR1 is MNHEY and CDR2 is SMNVEV (reference sequence). The CDR3 consists of 15 residues. This CDR3 reads CASSFQDSRGWEQYF. DNA for the CDR3: TGTGCCAGCAGTTTTCAGGACAGCCGAGGGTGGGAGCAGTACTTC.

The chain recombines TRBV3-1 (or the pseudogene TRBV3-2) with TRBJ2-7; no clear D. The CDR3 covers 14 residues. V lost 4 bases and J 5 bases, leaving 15 bases between the germline ends. Germline CDR1 and CDR2: LGHDT and YNNKEL (reference sequence). Here the CDR3 reads CASSLAHIRNEQYF. The DNA of the CDR3 is TGTGCCAGCAGCCTAGCACATATCCGAAACGAGCAGTACTTC.

Only a few counts were recorded for this clone. The chain recombines TRBV11-3 with TRBJ1-1, with D perhaps TRBD1 (6 bases). The germline gives CDR1 SGHNT, CDR2 YENEEA. The CDR3 loop spans 19 amino acids. The V gene lost 5 bases and the J gene lost 0 bases, with 25 bases spanning the gap. The CDR3 spells CASSRIDRSRGGMNTEAFF. The DNA of the CDR3 is TGTGCCAGCAGCCGCATCGACAGGTCTAGGGGTGGCATGAACACTGAAGCTTTCTTT.

The V and J genes are TRBV24-1 and TRBJ1-2; D possibly corresponds to TRBD1 (5 bases). The CDR3 contains 14 residues. Germline V lookup: CDR1 KGHDR, CDR2 SFDVKD. Trimming shortened V by 2 bases and J by 5 bases, and 11 bases separated the two germline ends. The CDR3 DNA reads TGTGCCACCAGTGATTCCGGGACTTTTTATGGCTACACCTTC. Amino acids: CATSDSGTFYGYTF.

In this sample, this clone turned up once. J is TRBJ1-2 and V is TRBV2; D possibly corresponds to TRBD1 (5 bases). CDR3 size: 13 residues. V lost 3 bases and J 4 bases, leaving 9 bases between the germline ends. CDR1 SNHLY and CDR2 FYNNEI come from the germline V gene. CDR3 sequence reads: CASSEGQGYGYTF. As DNA, the CDR3 is TGTGCCAGCAGTGAGGGGCAGGGCTATGGCTACACCTTC.

The gene calls are TRBV6-6 and TRBJ2-3; D is perhaps TRBD2 (5 bases). Trimming took 8 bases from V and 0 from J, leaving 6 bases between them. Looked up from germline, CDR1 is MNHNY and CDR2 is SVGAGI (reference sequence). The CDR3 spans 12 residues. CDR3 amino acids: CASRGSTDTQYF. CDR3 coding DNA: TGTGCCAGCCGCGGGAGCACAGATACGCAGTATTTT.

The chain couples TRBV7-3 to TRBJ2-1, with D uncertain. The CDR3 is 13 amino acids. V lost 0 bases to trimming and J lost 9 bases, with 9 bases between them. Germline values: CDR1 SGHTA, CDR2 FQGTGA. CDR3 sequence: CASSLTFSGEQFF. For the CDR3, the DNA is TGTGCCAGCAGCTTAACGTTTAGTGGTGAGCAGTTCTTC. Full variable domain (remainder filled in from reference TRBV7-3 and TRBJ2-1): GAGVSQTPSNKVTEKGKYVELRCDPISGHTALYWYRQSLGQGPEFLIYFQGTGAADDSGLPNDRFFAVRPEGSVSTLKIQRTERGDSAVYLCASSLTFSGEQFFGPGTRLTVL.

The chain combines TRBV9 with TRBJ1-1, with TRBD1 matching 9 bases. Per the germline V gene, CDR1 is SGDLS and CDR2 is YYNGEE. CDR3 length: 15 residues. V shed 3 bases and J 1 base; nucleotides not matched to a gene: 4. CDR3 protein: CASSGLGQGNTEAFF. Written as DNA, the CDR3 is TGTGCCAGCAGCGGTTTGGGACAGGGGAACACTGAAGCTTTCTTT.

The genes are TRBV2 and TRBJ2-2, with D tentatively TRBD2 (6 bases). This CDR3 is built from 16 residues. The ends were cut back, 1 base at V and 7 bases at J, with 16 bases in the middle. Germline values: CDR1 SNHLY, CDR2 FYNNEI. CDR3 residues: CASSEVGGAALGELFF. CDR3 nucleotides: TGTGCCAGCAGTGAAGTCGGCGGGGCGGCACTCGGGGAGCTGTTTTTT.

The CDR3 nucleotides read TGTGCCACATCCGGGAGCCAATGGACTGAAGCTTTCTTT. Translating it yields CATSGSQWTEAFF. V gene TRBV7-3 combines with J gene TRBJ1-1, with D uncertain. Looked up from germline, CDR1 is SGHTA and CDR2 is FQGTGA. CDR3 length equals 13 residues. V lost 10 bases and J lost 5, with 17 bases in between.

This rearrangement joins TRBV7-8 to TRBJ1-2; 8 bases line up with TRBD1. The CDR3 totals 15 residues. V was pared by 5 bases and J by 3 bases, with 8 bases of the junction left unmatched. Germline values: CDR1 SGHVS, CDR2 FQNEAQ. The CDR3 protein is CASSPGGRRDYGYTF. CDR3 nucleotides: TGTGCCAGCAGCCCAGGGGGCAGGAGAGACTATGGCTACACCTTC.

The V gene is TRBV10-2, the J gene TRBJ2-1, with 7 bases lining up with TRBD1. The CDR3 has 17 amino acids. Unmatched junction bases numbered 8, after V lost 0 bases and J lost 3 bases. The V gene's germline CDR1 is WSHSY and CDR2 SAAADI. The CDR3 nucleotides are TGCGCCAGCAGTGAGTCAAAACAGGGGAGCATCTACAATGAGCAGTTCTTC. This translates into CASSESKQGSIYNEQFF.

This rearrangement joins TRBV27 to TRBJ1-2, with D maybe TRBD1 (6 bases). This CDR3 region has 18 residues. V was clipped by 4 bases and J by 5 bases, with 26 bases between them. Germline V CDR1 and CDR2: MNHEY, SMNVEV (reference sequence). The CDR3 is CASSSYITDRANPYGYTF. CDR3 DNA sequence: TGTGCCAGCAGTTCCTACATAACGGACAGAGCAAACCCGTATGGCTACACCTTC.

The V call is TRBV18, the J call TRBJ2-5; 9 nucleotides align to TRBD1. The J segment lost 1 base and the V segment lost 6 bases, leaving 6 bases of the junction unmatched. CDR1 KGHSH and CDR2 LQKENI come from the germline V gene. The length of the CDR3 is 15 residues. CDR3 sequence: CASSRRTGAQETQYF. CDR3 bases: TGTGCCAGCTCTCGAAGGACAGGGGCCCAAGAGACCCAGTACTTC.